A selection of T cell receptor beta chains follows, all from one sample in a study of cytomegalovirus exposure and HLA in healthy donors. Sequencing used immunoSEQ multiplex PCR; TCRdb keeps in-frame clones, though not all of them. Of 200,000 to 250,000 clones listed, nearly 80% are singletons. The sequencing sample was made of PBMCs. All receptors come from a man aged 18 to 30 in good health and CMV-seronegative. Both conserved end residues are part of each CDR3.

V: TRBV25-1
J: TRBJ1-6
CDR3: CASSPSKPSVNSPLHF

V: TRBV11-3
J: TRBJ2-2
CDR3: CASSLGTSGNTGELFF

V: TRBV7-2
J: TRBJ2-2
CDR3: CASSRSSTGELFF

V: TRBV11-2
J: TRBJ2-7
CDR3: CASSRDVWEQYF

V: TRBV4-2
J: TRBJ2-7
CDR3: CASSHNGGGSSYEQYF

V: TRBV6-5
J: TRBJ2-2
CDR3: CASGLAGVGGELFF

V: TRBV6-1
J: TRBJ2-2
CDR3: CASSEGVGVLSGTGELFF

V: TRBV6-5
J: TRBJ1-4
CDR3: CASSWDSRNEKLFF

V: TRBV28
J: TRBJ1-4
CDR3: CASSSPRDRENEKLFF

V: TRBV4-3
J: TRBJ2-5
CDR3: CASSQDSLSSGVTQYF

V: TRBV7-2
J: TRBJ2-1
CDR3: CASSLMTGDSFF

V: TRBV6-1
J: TRBJ2-3
CDR3: CASSERPGGFSDTQYF

V: TRBV15
J: TRBJ2-3
CDR3: CATSRGDSFTDTQYF

V: TRBV5-1
J: TRBJ2-2
CDR3: CASSLAGLVNTGELFF

V: TRBV28
J: TRBJ2-7
CDR3: CASSLLPDRVGSAYEQYF

V: TRBV4-3
J: TRBJ2-7
CDR3: CASSQAMYRRAYEQYF

V: TRBV4-1
J: TRBJ2-6
CDR3: CASSQAGGSDANVLTF

V: TRBV25-1
J: TRBJ2-1
CDR3: CASSRPGTGPYNEQFF

V: TRBV11-1
J: TRBJ2-2
CDR3: CASSLGSGSNTGELFF

V: TRBV4-1
J: TRBJ2-3
CDR3: CASSQDLSGQGPLTDTQYF

V: TRBV7-2
J: TRBJ2-1
CDR3: CASSSYEMAEAKFF

V: TRBV4-1
J: TRBJ2-4
CDR3: CASSSGVVENIQYF

V: TRBV30
J: TRBJ2-2
CDR3: CAWSVGLNTGELFF

V: TRBV18
J: TRBJ1-3
CDR3: CASSPRTEGNTIYF

V: TRBV5-4
J: TRBJ1-1
CDR3: CASSPTGSEAFF

V: TRBV7-9
J: TRBJ1-1
CDR3: CASRGTGDTEAFF

V: TRBV28
J: TRBJ1-5
CDR3: CASQVASLSYQPQHF

V: TRBV5-6
J: TRBJ2-7
CDR3: CASSLDPGGTYEQYF

V: TRBV7-6
J: TRBJ1-1
CDR3: CASSSDRNLDRSDTEAFF

V: TRBV19
J: TRBJ2-7
CDR3: CASSMGPRAEQYF

V: TRBV19
J: TRBJ1-2
CDR3: CASSPITQSGGYGYTF

V: TRBV23-1
J: TRBJ1-3
CDR3: CASRNRSSGNTIYF

V: TRBV7-9
J: TRBJ1-1
CDR3: CASSFGQGNTEAFF

V: TRBV4-1
J: TRBJ2-2
CDR3: CASSQFEPGQHTGELFF